This T cell receptor (beta chain) was retrieved from a study of blood T cell repertoires in COVID-19. Produced via immunoSEQ multiplex PCR; TCRdb's table is partial and in-frame only. The sample lists approximately 290,000 clones; approximately 90% were seen once. The CDR3 covers 14 residues. Trimming at V came to 5 bases and at J to 5 bases, leaving 5 bases not matched to a gene. CDR1 and CDR2 (germline): MDHEN, SYDVKM. The chain uses TRBV28 and TRBJ2-5; 10 positions match TRBD2. This receptor was obtained from a woman aged 55-69 years with acute or convalescent COVID-19. Sequencing was carried out using peripheral blood. CDR3 in DNA: TGTGCCAGCAGTCCCCCGGGACTAGCGGAGACCCAGTACTTC. It translates to CASSPPGLAETQYF.